This paragraph covers one TCR beta chain sequence. Its antigen is unknown. The sample is drawn from a study of post-analysis software for immune sequencing data. Whole-study context: Relapsing-remitting, secondary progressive and progressive-relapsing multiple sclerosis courses were included. Study-wide results and limits: A significant reduction in normalized Chao1 diversity was observed in multiple sclerosis patients versus controls. Pronounced co-clustering by F measure was evident among identically batched samples. There were five or six TRBV segments more frequent in patients than controls, and TRBV5-6, TRBV5-1 and TRBV20-1 were among them.

Germline CDR1 reads LNHNV; CDR2 reads YYDKDF (reference sequence). Between the trimmed V and J ends, which lost 5 bases and 1 base, there was a span of 12 bases. This CDR3 has 15 residues. Unique molecular identifiers were built into the TCR beta cDNA libraries. cDNA molecules numbering roughly 0.5 million came from approximately 1 to 10 million T cells. Each CDR3 protein gets one entry after TCRdb re-called the PCR reads with MiXCR. The sample yields fewer than 550,000 distinct CDR3 sequences, roughly 34% seen once. Sequencing used blood. This sequence originates from a girl aged 2 to 17 with multiple sclerosis. This chain links TRBV15 with TRBJ2-1; the D is unclear. The CDR3 loop is CATSVGRRSYNEQFF. As DNA, the CDR3 is TGTGCCACCAGCGTTGGAAGACGTTCCTACAATGAGCAGTTCTTC.